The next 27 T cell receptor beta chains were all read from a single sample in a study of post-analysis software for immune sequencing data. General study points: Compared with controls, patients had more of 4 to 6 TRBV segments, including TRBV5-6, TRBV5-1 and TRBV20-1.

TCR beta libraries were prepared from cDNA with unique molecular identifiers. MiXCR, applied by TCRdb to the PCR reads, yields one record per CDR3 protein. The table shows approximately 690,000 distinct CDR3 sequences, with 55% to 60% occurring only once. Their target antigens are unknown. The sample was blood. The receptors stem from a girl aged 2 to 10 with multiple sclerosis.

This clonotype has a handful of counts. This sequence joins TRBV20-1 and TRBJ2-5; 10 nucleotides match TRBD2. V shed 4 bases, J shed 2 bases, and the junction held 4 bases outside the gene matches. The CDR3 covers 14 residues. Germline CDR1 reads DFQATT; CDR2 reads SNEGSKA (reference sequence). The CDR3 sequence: CSATSGGRQETQYF. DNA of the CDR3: TGCAGTGCTACTAGCGGGGGAAGACAAGAGACCCAGTACTTC.

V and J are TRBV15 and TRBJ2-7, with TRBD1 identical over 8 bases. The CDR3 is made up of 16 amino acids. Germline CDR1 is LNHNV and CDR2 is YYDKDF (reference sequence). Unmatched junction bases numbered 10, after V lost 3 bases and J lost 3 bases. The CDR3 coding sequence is TGTGCCACCAGCAGTGCCCTCGGACAGGGTCACTACGAGCAGTACTTC. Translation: CATSSALGQGHYEQYF. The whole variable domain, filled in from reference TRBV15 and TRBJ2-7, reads DAMVIQNPRYQVTQFGKPVTLSCSQTLNHNVMYWYQQKSSQAPKLLFHYYDKDFNNEADTPDNFQSRRPNTSFCFLDIRSPGLGDTAMYLCATSSALGQGHYEQYFGPGTRLTVT.

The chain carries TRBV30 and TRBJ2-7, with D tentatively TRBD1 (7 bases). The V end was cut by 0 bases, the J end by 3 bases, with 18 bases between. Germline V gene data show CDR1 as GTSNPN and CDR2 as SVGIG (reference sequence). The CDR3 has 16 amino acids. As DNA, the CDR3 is TGTGCCTGGAGTGTGGAGGAGGGGGCCGCCTACTACGAGCAGTACTTC. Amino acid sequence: CAWSVEEGAAYYEQYF.

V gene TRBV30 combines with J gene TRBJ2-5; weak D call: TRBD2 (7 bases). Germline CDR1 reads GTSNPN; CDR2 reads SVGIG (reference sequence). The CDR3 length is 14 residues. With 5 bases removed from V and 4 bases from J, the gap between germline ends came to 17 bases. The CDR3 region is CAWGGGGRGETQYF. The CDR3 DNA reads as TGTGCCTGGGGGGGCGGCGGGAGAGGAGAGACCCAGTACTTC.

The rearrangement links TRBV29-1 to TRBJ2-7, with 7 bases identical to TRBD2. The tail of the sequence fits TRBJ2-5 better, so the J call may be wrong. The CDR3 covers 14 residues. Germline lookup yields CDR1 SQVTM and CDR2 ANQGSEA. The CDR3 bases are TGCAGCGTGATGGGGGGGGAGGGCGGAGAGACCCAGTACTTC. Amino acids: CSVMGGEGGETQYF.

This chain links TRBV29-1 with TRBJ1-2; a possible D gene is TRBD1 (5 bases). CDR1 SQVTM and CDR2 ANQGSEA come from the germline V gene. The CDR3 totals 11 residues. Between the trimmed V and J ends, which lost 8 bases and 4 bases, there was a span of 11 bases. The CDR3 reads CSLWQGYGYTF. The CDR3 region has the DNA TGCAGCTTGTGGCAGGGCTATGGCTACACCTTC.

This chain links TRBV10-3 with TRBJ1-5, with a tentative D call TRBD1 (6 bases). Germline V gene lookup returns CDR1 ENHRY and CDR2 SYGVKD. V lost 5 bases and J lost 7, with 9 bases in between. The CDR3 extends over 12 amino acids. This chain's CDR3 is CAISNRDQPQHF. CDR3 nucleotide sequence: TGTGCCATCAGTAACAGGGACCAGCCCCAGCATTTT.

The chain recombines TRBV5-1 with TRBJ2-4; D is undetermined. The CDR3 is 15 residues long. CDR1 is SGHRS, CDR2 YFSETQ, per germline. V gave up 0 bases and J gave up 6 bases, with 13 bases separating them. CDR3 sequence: CASSLGASVGNIQYF. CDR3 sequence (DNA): TGCGCCAGCAGCTTGGGGGCTTCTGTAGGAAACATTCAGTACTTC.

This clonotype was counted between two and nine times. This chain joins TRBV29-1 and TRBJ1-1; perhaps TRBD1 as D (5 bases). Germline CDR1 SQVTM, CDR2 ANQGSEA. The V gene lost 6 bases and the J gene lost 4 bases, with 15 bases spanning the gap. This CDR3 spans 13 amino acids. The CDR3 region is CSVFDSYSTEAFF. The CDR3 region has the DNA TGCAGCGTCTTTGACAGCTATTCCACTGAAGCTTTCTTT. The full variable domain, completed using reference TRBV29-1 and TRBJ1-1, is SAVISQKPSRDICQRGTSLTIQCQVDSQVTMMFWYRQQPGQSLTLIATANQGSEATYESGFVIDKFPISRPNLTFSTLTVSNMSPEDSSIYLCSVFDSYSTEAFFGQGTRLTVV.

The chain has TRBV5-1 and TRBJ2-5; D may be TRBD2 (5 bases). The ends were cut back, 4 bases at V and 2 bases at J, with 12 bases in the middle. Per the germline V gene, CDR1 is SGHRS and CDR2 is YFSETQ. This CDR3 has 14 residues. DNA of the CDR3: TGCGCCAGCAGCACCGGGAAAGGGCAAGAGACCCAGTACTTC. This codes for CASSTGKGQETQYF.

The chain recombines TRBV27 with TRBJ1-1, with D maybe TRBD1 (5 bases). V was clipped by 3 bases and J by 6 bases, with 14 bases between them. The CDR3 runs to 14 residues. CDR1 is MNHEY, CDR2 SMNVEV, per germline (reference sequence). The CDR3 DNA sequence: TGTGCCAGCAGTTTGGCAGGGAAAAGACCTGAAGCTTTCTTT. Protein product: CASSLAGKRPEAFF.

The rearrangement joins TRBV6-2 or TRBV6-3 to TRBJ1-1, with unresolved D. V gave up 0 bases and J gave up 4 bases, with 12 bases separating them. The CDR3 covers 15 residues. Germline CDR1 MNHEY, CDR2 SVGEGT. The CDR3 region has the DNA TGTGCCAGCAGTTACTCGACTGGGATCGGCACTGAAGCTTTCTTT. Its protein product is CASSYSTGIGTEAFF.

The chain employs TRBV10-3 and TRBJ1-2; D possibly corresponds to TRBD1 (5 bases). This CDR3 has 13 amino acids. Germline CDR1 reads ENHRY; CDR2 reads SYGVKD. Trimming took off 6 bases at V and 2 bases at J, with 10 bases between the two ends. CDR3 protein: CAISQGTNYGYTF. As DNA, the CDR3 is TGTGCCATCAGCCAGGGTACGAACTATGGCTACACCTTC.

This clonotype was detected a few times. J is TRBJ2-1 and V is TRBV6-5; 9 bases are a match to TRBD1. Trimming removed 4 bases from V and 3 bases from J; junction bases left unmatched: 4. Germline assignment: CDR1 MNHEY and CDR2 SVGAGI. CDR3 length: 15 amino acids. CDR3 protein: CASSSTGGGYNEQFF. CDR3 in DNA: TGTGCCAGCAGTTCCACAGGGGGCGGCTACAATGAGCAGTTCTTC.

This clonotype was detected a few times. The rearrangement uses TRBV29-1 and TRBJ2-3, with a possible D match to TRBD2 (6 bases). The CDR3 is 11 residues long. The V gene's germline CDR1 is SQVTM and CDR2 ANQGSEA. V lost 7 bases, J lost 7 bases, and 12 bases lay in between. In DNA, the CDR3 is TGCAGCGGCGGGGACGGGAATACGCAGTATTTT. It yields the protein CSGGDGNTQYF.

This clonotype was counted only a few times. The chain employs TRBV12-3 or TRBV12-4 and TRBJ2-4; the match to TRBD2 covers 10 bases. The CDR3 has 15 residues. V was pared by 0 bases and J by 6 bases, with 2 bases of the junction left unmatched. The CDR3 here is CASSLAASGGNIQYF. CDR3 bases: TGTGCCAGCAGTTTAGCGGCTAGCGGGGGAAACATTCAGTACTTC.

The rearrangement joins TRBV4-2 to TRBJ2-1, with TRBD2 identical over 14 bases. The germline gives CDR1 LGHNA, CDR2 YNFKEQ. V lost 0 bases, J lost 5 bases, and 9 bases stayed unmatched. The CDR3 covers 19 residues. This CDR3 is CASSQDPRLAGGPNNEQFF. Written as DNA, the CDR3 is TGTGCCAGCAGCCAAGATCCAAGACTAGCGGGAGGGCCCAACAATGAGCAGTTCTTC.

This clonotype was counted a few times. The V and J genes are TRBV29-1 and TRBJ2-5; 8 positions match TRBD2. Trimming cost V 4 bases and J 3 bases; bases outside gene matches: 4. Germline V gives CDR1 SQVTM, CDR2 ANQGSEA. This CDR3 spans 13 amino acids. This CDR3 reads CSVAERGKETQYF. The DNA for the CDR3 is TGCAGCGTTGCAGAGCGGGGGAAAGAGACCCAGTACTTC.

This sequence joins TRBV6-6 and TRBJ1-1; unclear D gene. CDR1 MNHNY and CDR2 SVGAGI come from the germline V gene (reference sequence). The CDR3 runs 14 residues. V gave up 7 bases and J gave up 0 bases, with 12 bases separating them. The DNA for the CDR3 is TGTGCCAGCATCAAGGGCGAACTGAACACTGAAGCTTTCTTT. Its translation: CASIKGELNTEAFF.

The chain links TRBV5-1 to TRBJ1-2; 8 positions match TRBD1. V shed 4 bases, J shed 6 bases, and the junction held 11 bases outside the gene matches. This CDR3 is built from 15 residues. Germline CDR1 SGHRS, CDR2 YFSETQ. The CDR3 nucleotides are TGCGCCAGCAGCCCATCGCTGACAGGGGTGGATGGCTACACCTTC. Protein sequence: CASSPSLTGVDGYTF.

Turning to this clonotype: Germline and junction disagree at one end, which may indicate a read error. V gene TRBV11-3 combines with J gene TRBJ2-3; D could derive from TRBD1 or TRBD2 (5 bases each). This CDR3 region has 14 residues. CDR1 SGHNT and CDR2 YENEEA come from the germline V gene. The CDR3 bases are TGTGTCAGCAGCCTGGGACGGGGTACAGATACGCAGTATTTT. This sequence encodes CVSSLGRGTDTQYF.

CDR3: CASSSPTVDPRLYNEQFF. The CDR3 nucleotides are TGTGCCAGCAGCTCCCCGACGGTGGACCCTAGGCTCTACAATGAGCAGTTCTTC. V gene TRBV7-6 combines with J gene TRBJ2-1; D gene unclear. Germline CDR1 reads SGHVS; CDR2 reads FNYEAQ. This CDR3 is 18 amino acids long. V lost 4 bases and J 3 bases, leaving 22 bases between the germline ends.

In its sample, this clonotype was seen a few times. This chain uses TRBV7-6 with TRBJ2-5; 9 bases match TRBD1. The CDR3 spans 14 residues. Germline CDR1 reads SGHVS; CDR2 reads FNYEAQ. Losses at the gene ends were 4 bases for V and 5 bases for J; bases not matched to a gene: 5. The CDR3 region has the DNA TGTGCCAGCAGCTGGGACAGGGTGAAGGAGACCCAGTACTTC. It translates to CASSWDRVKETQYF.

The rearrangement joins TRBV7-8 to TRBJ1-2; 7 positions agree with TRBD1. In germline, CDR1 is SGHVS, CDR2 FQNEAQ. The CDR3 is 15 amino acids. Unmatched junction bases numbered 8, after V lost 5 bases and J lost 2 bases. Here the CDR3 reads CASSPDRVSNYGYTF. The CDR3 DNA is TGTGCCAGCAGCCCCGACAGGGTATCGAACTATGGCTACACCTTC.

The DNA of the CDR3 is TGTGCCAGCAGTGAAGCGCAATACGAGCAGTACTTC. Amino acid sequence: CASSEAQYEQYF. The rearrangement joins TRBV6-1 to TRBJ2-7; D call uncertain. Germline CDR1 MNHNS, CDR2 SASEGT. Trimming took 0 bases from V and 4 from J, leaving 4 bases between them. The CDR3 is 12 residues long.

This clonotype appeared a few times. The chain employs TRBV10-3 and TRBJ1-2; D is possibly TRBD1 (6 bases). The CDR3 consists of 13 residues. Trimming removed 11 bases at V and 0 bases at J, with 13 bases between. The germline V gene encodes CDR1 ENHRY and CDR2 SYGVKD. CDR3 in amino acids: CAVLRDTNYGYTF. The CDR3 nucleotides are TGTGCCGTCCTCCGGGACACTAACTATGGCTACACCTTC.

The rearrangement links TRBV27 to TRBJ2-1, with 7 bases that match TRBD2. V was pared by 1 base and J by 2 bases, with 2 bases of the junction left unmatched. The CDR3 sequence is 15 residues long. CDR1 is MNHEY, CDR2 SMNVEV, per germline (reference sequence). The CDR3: CASSLYGGAYNEQFF. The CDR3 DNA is TGTGCCAGCAGTTTATATGGGGGGGCCTACAATGAGCAGTTCTTC.